The sequence of this T cell receptor (beta chain) was determined in a study of shared clonotypes between healthy human individuals. Study at large: Per donor, three plates held CD4 naive cells, three held CD4 memory, two held CD8 naive and one held CD8 memory. Notes on the study in general: Donor scarcity curtailed the genetic and exposure-history diversity represented herein. Sampling used blood alone; tissue repertoires probably differ.

Some 30,000 T cell genomes (around 0.2 ug DNA) went into each sorted-subset replicate. Sequencing used immunoSEQ multiplex PCR; TCRdb keeps in-frame clones, though not all of them. The data show approximately 500,000 clones, with 90% to 96% seen just once and roughly 0.06% held by the top ten. As concerns this clone: Its specificity is unknown.

This clonotype was sampled from a woman in her twenties or thirties in good health. The sequenced sample was naive CD4+ T cells sorted from blood. Subset indicated: CD45RA+ positively selected.

This CDR3 reads CASSSLGRNTEAFF. The CDR3, as DNA: TGTGCCAGCAGTTCCCTAGGACGGAACACTGAAGCTTTCTTT. This chain connects TRBV27 to TRBJ1-1, with D unresolved. Looked up from germline, CDR1 is MNHEY and CDR2 is SMNVEV (reference sequence). The CDR3 runs 14 residues. V was trimmed by 4 bases and J by 1 base, leaving 10 bases between them.